Following are 12 T cell receptor beta chains from one sample sequenced in a study of technical replicates of blood from a handful of donors. Assay: immunoSEQ multiplex PCR; the TCRdb copy retains only in-frame clones and omits some. The table has about 83,000 clones, 90% to 95% seen once. Material: T cells isolated from PBMCs. These receptors were taken from a human donor in good health.

V gene TRBV11-2 combines with J gene TRBJ2-3; 10 positions agree with TRBD2. CDR1 is SGHAT and CDR2 is FQNNGV in the germline V gene. The CDR3 extends over 15 amino acids. With 9 bases clipped from V and 1 base from J, the junction kept 7 bases outside the gene matches. CDR3 sequence (DNA): TGTGCCAGTATAGCGGGAGGTCAACGCACAGATACGCAGTATTTT. Its protein product is CASIAGGQRTDTQYF.

Here the CDR3 reads CATRSYYEQYF. CDR3 sequence (DNA): TGTGCCACCCGGTCCTACTACGAGCAGTACTTC. The chain couples TRBV2 to TRBJ2-7; D unclear. The V end was cut by 10 bases, the J end by 3 bases, with 10 bases between. The CDR3 loop spans 11 amino acids. Germline CDR1 SNHLY, CDR2 FYNNEI.

J is TRBJ1-2 and V is TRBV4-2, with TRBD1 matching over 8 bases. After removal of 1 base from V and 3 bases from J, the junction contained 4 bases not matched to a gene. CDR1 LGHNA and CDR2 YNFKEQ come from the germline V gene. The length of the CDR3 is 15 residues. The CDR3 coding sequence is TGTGCCAGCAGCCAAGGGGACAGGCCATACTATGGCTACACCTTC. It specifies CASSQGDRPYYGYTF.

The chain has TRBV11-1 and TRBJ2-2, with D possibly TRBD2 on 6 matching bases. CDR1 is SGHAT and CDR2 is FQDESV in the germline V gene (reference sequence). Deletions cut 0 bases from V and 0 bases from J, with 11 bases between. This CDR3 has 17 amino acids. The CDR3 protein is CASSLAKLASNTGELFF. The CDR3 DNA is TGTGCCAGCAGCTTAGCGAAGCTAGCGTCGAACACCGGGGAGCTGTTTTTT.

This clone was found once. V is TRBV9 and J is TRBJ2-3; 11 nucleotides line up with TRBD2. This CDR3 comprises 17 residues. Germline assignment: CDR1 SGDLS and CDR2 YYNGEE. The V segment lost 4 bases and the J segment 0 bases; nucleotides outside the gene matches: 7. In nucleotides, the CDR3 is TGTGCCAGCAGCCCACGACTAGCGGGGTCTAGCACAGATACGCAGTATTTT. Translated, it gives CASSPRLAGSSTDTQYF.

The genes are TRBV27 and TRBJ1-4; D possibly corresponds to TRBD1 (5 bases). Trimming left V 4 bases short and J 4 bases short, with 10 bases between. CDR1 and CDR2 from the germline V gene are MNHEY and SMNVEV (reference sequence). The CDR3 extends over 14 amino acids. CDR3 region: CASSWGRDNEKLFF. Written as DNA, the CDR3 is TGTGCCAGCAGTTGGGGCAGGGATAATGAAAAACTGTTTTTT.

The chain joins TRBV10-2 to TRBJ1-1; weak D call: TRBD1 (5 bases). V was clipped by 8 bases and J by 5 bases, with 18 bases between them. Germline CDR1 WSHSY, CDR2 SAAADI. The CDR3 runs 14 residues. Written as DNA, the CDR3 is TGCGCCAGCGCCTCCGGGACGGGAGGGACTGAAGCTTTCTTT. It yields the protein CASASGTGGTEAFF.

V usage is TRBV5-5 and J usage is TRBJ1-3; TRBD1 matches at 9 bases. Per germline, CDR1 SGHKS and CDR2 YYEKEE (reference sequence). With V trimmed by 4 bases and J by 7 bases, 9 bases remained unmatched. This CDR3 has 15 amino acids. The DNA of the CDR3 is TGTGCCAGCAGCCCCGGGACAGGGTTATCCAACACCATATATTTT. It codes for CASSPGTGLSNTIYF.

V is TRBV14 and J is TRBJ2-5, with unresolved D. V shed 0 bases and J shed 5 bases, with 10 bases lying between them. The CDR3 sequence is 14 residues long. Germline loops: CDR1 SGHDN, CDR2 FVKESK. CDR3 residues: CASSQDLSRETQYF. CDR3 DNA sequence: TGTGCCAGCAGCCAAGATCTAAGTCGGGAGACCCAGTACTTC.

CDR3 nucleotides: TGTGCCAGCGGGGGAGGGCCCTCCAATCAGCCCCAGCATTTT. The encoded protein is CASGGGPSNQPQHF. The chain uses TRBV7-8 and TRBJ1-5; D might be TRBD1 (5 bases). Trimming stripped 8 bases from V and 3 bases from J, with 14 bases between. CDR3 length: 14 residues. Germline values: CDR1 SGHVS, CDR2 FQNEAQ.

The chain couples TRBV10-2 to TRBJ1-1; D is unclear. V dropped 0 bases and J dropped 2 bases, with 10 bases sitting between them. Germline CDR1 reads WSHSY; CDR2 reads SAAADI. The CDR3 runs to 15 residues. The DNA of the CDR3 is TGCGCCAGCAGTGAGTCGAACGGCGGAAACACTGAAGCTTTCTTT. This sequence encodes CASSESNGGNTEAFF.

V usage is TRBV4-1 and J usage is TRBJ2-1; 8 bases agree with TRBD2. Germline CDR1 reads MGHRA; CDR2 reads YSYEKL. The V gene end was trimmed by 2 bases and the J gene end by 4 bases; junction bases not matched to a gene: 7. The CDR3 consists of 16 residues. CDR3 in amino acids: CASSQRSPGGYNEQFF. CDR3 DNA sequence: TGCGCCAGCAGCCAAAGGTCGCCGGGAGGGTACAATGAGCAGTTCTTC.